Listed here are 29 T cell receptor beta chains from one sample, sequenced in a study of response to subunit inactivated influenza vaccine (dated by TCRdb to 2016 to 2019). Library creation used RT-PCR. Sequencing was performed on an Illumina HiSeq 2500. Using fastp trimming at Q25 and MiXCR clonotype assembly, TCRdb reanalyzed the public sequencing data and kept in-frame beta chains. Each entry merges the rows of one CDR3 protein and shows their most common DNA and genes. This sample is represented by roughly 650,000 distinct CDR3 sequences; approximately 14% of them were singletons. Less than 9% of the sample is taken by the ten largest. Sequenced here: PBMCs from blood, sampled 14 days before vaccination. These receptors were taken from a man aged 45-65 years who received an inactivated influenza vaccine. Donor details come from another sample of the same person, matched by shared clones.

This clonotype was detected only a few times. The CDR3: CASRTGAGGPDTGELFF. CDR3 DNA: TGTGCCAGCAGAACGGGAGCGGGAGGGCCGGACACCGGGGAGCTGTTTTTT. The J gene is TRBJ2-2, the V gene TRBV7-9; 10 nucleotides align to TRBD2. Germline values: CDR1 SEHNR, CDR2 FQNEAQ (reference sequence). The CDR3 loop spans 17 amino acids. The ends lost 6 bases at V and 3 bases at J; junction bases unmatched: 10.

V gene TRBV4-1 combines with J gene TRBJ2-7; 7 bases match TRBD2. Trimming cost V 2 bases and J 2 bases; bases outside gene matches: 12. The length of the CDR3 is 17 residues. Germline assignment: CDR1 MGHRA and CDR2 YSYEKL. CDR3 bases: TGCGCCAGCAGCCAAATAGTCGTAGCGGGTGCCCCCTACGAGCAGTACTTC. It yields the protein CASSQIVVAGAPYEQYF.

This sequence joins TRBV5-1 and TRBJ2-7; D is possibly TRBD1 or TRBD2 (5 bases each). CDR1 is SGHRS and CDR2 is YFSETQ in the germline V gene. Trimming removed 4 bases from V and 6 bases from J, with 26 bases in between. The CDR3 consists of 17 residues. In DNA, the CDR3 is TGCGCCAGCAGCACCTGGCCTAAGGGACCGCCGTCTGGCGAGCAGTACTTC. It encodes CASSTWPKGPPSGEQYF. Filled out from reference TRBV5-1 and TRBJ2-7, the complete variable domain reads KAGVTQTPRYLIKTRGQQVTLSCSPISGHRSVSWYQQTPGQGLQFLFEYFSETQRNKGNFPGRFSGRQFSNSRSEMNVSTLELGDSALYLCASSTWPKGPPSGEQYFGPGTRLTVT.

This clonotype has just a few counts. The rearrangement joins TRBV7-2 to TRBJ2-1; possible D gene TRBD2, 7 bases. Trimming pared 7 bases from V and 7 bases from J, leaving 20 bases between. Germline loops: CDR1 SGHTA, CDR2 FQGNSA. CDR3 length: 15 amino acids. In nucleotides, the CDR3 is TGTGCCAGCACCCCAGGGGCGGGGAGGGGGAATGAGCAGTTCTTC. Translation: CASTPGAGRGNEQFF.

The J gene is TRBJ2-1, the V gene TRBV20-1, with TRBD1 identical over 9 bases. Per the germline V gene, CDR1 is DFQATT and CDR2 is SNEGSKA (reference sequence). This CDR3 has 16 amino acids. Trimming removed 2 bases from V and 1 base from J; junction bases left unmatched: 6. DNA of the CDR3: TGCAGTGCTAGAAACAGGGGGCGTATTTCCTACAATGAGCAGTTCTTC. Its translation: CSARNRGRISYNEQFF.

This clonotype was recorded a few times. V is TRBV3-1 and J is TRBJ2-7; D unresolved. CDR3 length: 14 amino acids. Germline V gene data show CDR1 as LGHDT and CDR2 as YNNKEL (reference sequence). The ends were cut back, 1 base at V and 3 bases at J, with 10 bases in the middle. In DNA, the CDR3 is TGTGCCAGCAGCCAAGGGCCCGGCAGCTACGAGCAGTACTTC. This encodes CASSQGPGSYEQYF.

This clonotype was found a few times. The chain recombines TRBV20-1 with TRBJ2-7, with 12 bases lining up with TRBD2. This CDR3 has 13 residues. Trimming took 6 bases from V and 11 from J; bases not matched to a gene: 11. In germline, CDR1 is DFQATT, CDR2 SNEGSKA (reference sequence). CDR3 in DNA: TGCAGTGCGCCTAGACTAGCGGGGGACCTTGAGTACTTC. Amino acids: CSAPRLAGDLEYF.

There are a few counts of this clonotype. The chain is built from TRBV4-3 and TRBJ1-2, with D unresolved. Trimming removed 4 bases at V and 1 base at J, with 10 bases between. CDR1 and CDR2 from the germline V gene are LGHNA and YSLEER. The CDR3 length is 14 residues. This CDR3 reads CASSRQAFNYGYTF. The CDR3 bases are TGCGCCAGCAGCCGGCAGGCTTTTAACTATGGCTACACCTTC.

This clonotype was recorded many times. The chain recombines TRBV2 with TRBJ2-3; a possible D gene is TRBD1 (6 bases). Germline CDR1 SNHLY, CDR2 FYNNEI. Trimming took 6 bases from V and 5 from J, leaving 18 bases between them. This CDR3 comprises 15 residues. The CDR3, as DNA: TGTGCCAGCAGGGGGGACATTACAAGGGGAGATACGCAGTATTTT. This gives the protein CASRGDITRGDTQYF.

V and J are TRBV5-1 and TRBJ1-1; D gene ambiguous. The V end lost 1 base, the J end lost 5 bases, and 15 bases lay between the germline ends. The CDR3 is 15 residues long. CDR1 is SGHRS, CDR2 YFSETQ, per germline. The CDR3 loop is CASSLISTLGTEAFF. DNA of the CDR3: TGCGCCAGCAGCTTGATCTCAACCCTGGGGACTGAAGCTTTCTTT.

The genes are TRBV20-1 and TRBJ2-1; D gene ambiguous. The germline V gene has CDR1 DFQATT and CDR2 SNEGSKA (reference sequence). V gave up 1 base and J gave up 6 bases, with 19 bases separating them. There are 16 residues in the CDR3. The CDR3 protein is CSARADVGSYFNEQFF. CDR3 coding DNA: TGCAGTGCTAGAGCCGATGTGGGCTCCTACTTCAATGAGCAGTTCTTC.

This chain uses TRBV15 with TRBJ2-1; D call uncertain. The CDR3 has 15 amino acids. Germline V gene sequence: CDR1 LNHNV, CDR2 YYDKDF (reference sequence). Trimming stripped 1 base from V and 0 bases from J, with 7 bases between. CDR3 protein: CATSRGWISYNEQFF. The CDR3 nucleotides are TGTGCCACCAGCAGAGGATGGATCTCCTACAATGAGCAGTTCTTC.

This clonotype was observed a few times. The chain couples TRBV7-9 to TRBJ2-2; TRBD2 is a possible D gene (6 bases). The CDR3 sequence is 15 residues long. Germline V gene sequence: CDR1 SEHNR, CDR2 FQNEAQ (reference sequence). The ends were cut back, 5 bases at V and 7 bases at J, with 17 bases in the middle. CDR3: CASSPQEGQGGELFF. The CDR3 DNA follows: TGTGCCAGCAGCCCCCAGGAGGGGCAAGGCGGGGAGCTGTTTTTT. The variable domain in full, with the rest retrieved from reference TRBV7-9 and TRBJ2-2, is DTGVSQNPRHKITKRGQNVTFRCDPISEHNRLYWYRQTLGQGPEFLTYFQNEAQLEKSRLLSDRFSAERPKGSFSTLEIQRTEQGDSAMYLCASSPQEGQGGELFFGEGSRLTVL.

This clonotype showed up just a few times. The V gene is TRBV20-1, the J gene TRBJ1-3; 7 bases fit TRBD1. The V segment lost 5 bases and the J segment 0 bases; nucleotides outside the gene matches: 10. Germline V lookup: CDR1 DFQATT, CDR2 SNEGSKA (reference sequence). The CDR3 has 16 residues. DNA of the CDR3: TGCAGTGCTCGCTCGGGACAGTCAAACTCTGGAAACACCATATATTTT. This encodes CSARSGQSNSGNTIYF.

This clonotype was detected a few times. This chain uses TRBV4-2 with TRBJ2-3, with TRBD2 matching 9 bases. The J segment lost 4 bases and the V segment lost 0 bases, leaving 8 bases of the junction unmatched. The length of the CDR3 is 17 residues. From germline, CDR1 is LGHNA and CDR2 YNFKEQ. The chain's CDR3 is CASSQEGSGGDPDTQYF. CDR3 bases: TGTGCCAGCAGCCAAGAAGGTAGCGGGGGAGATCCAGATACGCAGTATTTT.

This clonotype came up many times. The gene calls are TRBV2 and TRBJ1-1, with TRBD1 matching over 8 bases. Germline CDR1 is SNHLY and CDR2 is FYNNEI. J was trimmed by 3 bases and V by 6 bases; bases with no gene match: 9. The CDR3 contains 15 residues. The CDR3: CASSTDRGHHTEAFF. The CDR3 region has the DNA TGTGCCAGCAGCACTGACAGGGGACATCACACTGAAGCTTTCTTT.

The V call is TRBV4-2, the J call TRBJ1-2; D is possibly TRBD1 (6 bases). V was shortened by 0 bases and J by 7 bases, with 12 bases between the two germline ends. Germline V gene data show CDR1 as LGHNA and CDR2 as YNFKEQ. This CDR3 region has 14 residues. CDR3 in DNA: TGTGCCAGCAGCCAAGATCCGGGGGCGCGTGGCTACACCTTC. Amino acids: CASSQDPGARGYTF.

This chain connects TRBV20-1 to TRBJ1-4; D is ambiguous. Germline CDR1 reads DFQATT; CDR2 reads SNEGSKA (reference sequence). The CDR3 runs to 15 residues. V was cut by 0 bases and J by 8 bases, with 16 bases left in between. CDR3 protein: CSARDRKGPGEKLFF. The CDR3 DNA sequence: TGCAGTGCTAGAGATAGAAAGGGCCCGGGGGAAAAACTGTTTTTT.

This clonotype occurred many times. In DNA form, the CDR3 reads TGTGCCAGCAGTCTCGGCCAGGGTAAGGAGCAGTACTTC. Residues: CASSLGQGKEQYF. The chain is built from TRBV6-1 and TRBJ2-7, with a weak D call TRBD1 (5 bases). The CDR3 spans 13 residues. CDR1 and CDR2 from the germline V gene are MNHNS and SASEGT. V gave up 5 bases and J gave up 7 bases, with 15 bases separating them.

This clonotype was detected many times. The chain carries TRBV4-2 and TRBJ2-3; 10 nucleotides align to TRBD2. V trimming: 0 bases; J trimming: 5 bases; junction bases outside the gene matches: 2. The CDR3 covers 15 residues. Germline V CDR1 and CDR2: LGHNA, YNFKEQ. For the CDR3, the DNA is TGTGCCAGCAGCCAAGATGAGCGGGAGGGAGATACGCAGTATTTT. It yields the protein CASSQDEREGDTQYF.

The CDR3 loop is CSVEVPTGQTSTDTQYF. As DNA, the CDR3 is TGCAGCGTTGAGGTACCGACGGGACAGACAAGCACAGATACGCAGTATTTT. The chain carries TRBV29-1 and TRBJ2-3; 7 positions match TRBD1. CDR3 size: 17 residues. Germline lookup yields CDR1 SQVTM and CDR2 ANQGSEA. The junction had 12 bases not matched to a gene; V was cut back by 3 bases and J by 0 bases.

This clonotype has a handful of counts. The chain recombines TRBV12-3 or TRBV12-4 with TRBJ2-5; tentative D call: TRBD1 (6 bases). Deletions cut 4 bases from V and 3 bases from J, with 15 bases between. The CDR3 is made up of 15 amino acids. The CDR3 is CASSSTGRRKETQYF. CDR3 sequence (DNA): TGTGCCAGCAGTTCTACAGGGCGACGCAAAGAGACCCAGTACTTC.

The J gene is TRBJ2-7, the V gene TRBV4-3; D unclear. With 3 bases removed from V and 2 bases from J, the gap between germline ends came to 11 bases. CDR1 is LGHNA and CDR2 is YSLEER in the germline V gene. The CDR3 sequence is 14 residues long. CDR3 DNA: TGCGCCAGCAGCCAGCGTTACCTCACCTACGAGCAGTACTTC. Translation gives CASSQRYLTYEQYF.

At least ten counts were recorded for this clonotype. The chain employs TRBV4-1 and TRBJ1-5; perhaps TRBD1 as D (6 bases). Germline V gene sequence: CDR1 MGHRA, CDR2 YSYEKL. V was shortened by 1 base and J by 2 bases, with 18 bases between the two germline ends. CDR3 size: 18 residues. CDR3 loop: CASSQGLQGRWGNQPQHF. CDR3 in DNA: TGCGCCAGCAGCCAAGGACTACAGGGCCGGTGGGGCAATCAGCCCCAGCATTTT.

The CDR3 spells CASSYLRTRLSYNEQFF. For the CDR3, the DNA is TGTGCCAGCAGTTACCTCAGGACCCGACTCTCCTACAATGAGCAGTTCTTC. The genes are TRBV6-2 or TRBV6-3 and TRBJ2-1; D uncertain. V was cut by 2 bases and J by 0 bases, with 14 bases left in between. The CDR3 totals 17 residues. Germline V gene data show CDR1 as MNHEY and CDR2 as SVGEGT.

The chain employs TRBV6-1 and TRBJ2-7, with TRBD2 as a possible D gene (6 bases). V gave up 7 bases and J gave up 0 bases, with 13 bases separating them. Germline V lookup: CDR1 MNHNS, CDR2 SASEGT. The CDR3 contains 14 residues. The CDR3 DNA reads as TGTGCCAGCACCTTGGACGGGAGCTCCTACGAGCAGTACTTC. It translates to CASTLDGSSYEQYF.

Only a few counts were recorded for this clonotype. The rearrangement uses TRBV27 and TRBJ2-1, with a tentative D call TRBD1 (5 bases). The CDR3 spans 14 residues. Germline-derived CDR1 and CDR2 are MNHEY and SMNVEV (reference sequence). V dropped 3 bases and J dropped 9 bases, with 15 bases sitting between them. The CDR3 spells CASSLVTLDSEQFF. The CDR3 DNA reads TGTGCCAGCAGTTTGGTGACCCTCGACAGTGAGCAGTTCTTC.

This clonotype was detected only a few times. The rearrangement uses TRBV4-3 and TRBJ2-7; 8 nucleotides match TRBD2. CDR1 is LGHNA and CDR2 is YSLEER in the germline V gene. Trimming took 0 bases from V and 0 from J; bases not matched to a gene: 7. The CDR3 loop spans 17 amino acids. The CDR3 loop reads CASSQDGTRGSSYEQYF. The CDR3, as DNA: TGCGCCAGCAGCCAAGATGGGACTAGAGGAAGCTCCTACGAGCAGTACTTC.

In its sample, this clonotype was seen many times. The rearrangement joins TRBV12-3 or TRBV12-4 to TRBJ1-2; the match to TRBD1 covers 8 bases. The CDR3 has 14 amino acids. The junction had 8 bases not matched to a gene; V was cut back by 7 bases and J by 4 bases. The CDR3 region is CASTLTGVVYGYTF. In nucleotides, the CDR3 is TGTGCCAGCACTCTGACAGGGGTGGTCTATGGCTACACCTTC.